Each of the 32 T cell receptor beta chains below was sequenced from the same sample in a study of shared clonotypes between healthy human individuals. Some clones are missing from TCRdb's copy, which holds only in-frame ones; the method was immunoSEQ multiplex PCR. The table records roughly 86,000 clones, approximately 63% of them present only once. Sequencing was done on a sample of memory CD8+ T cells sorted from blood. The subset here: CD45RO+ cells pooled with CCR7-negative TemRA cells. Every receptor here comes from a man in his thirties or forties in good health.

The CDR3 DNA follows: TGTGCCAGCTCATTGGACAGGTTGCTCCAAGAGACCCAGTACTTC. Amino acid sequence: CASSLDRLLQETQYF. V and J are TRBV18 and TRBJ2-5, with 7 bases matching TRBD1. The CDR3 runs 15 residues. J gave up 1 base and V 5 bases, and 7 bases lay outside the gene matches. CDR1 and CDR2 (germline): KGHSH, LQKENI.

This clone was counted at least ten times. The rearrangement links TRBV6-6 to TRBJ2-7; D is possibly TRBD1 (6 bases). Trimming removed 8 bases at V and 3 bases at J, with 20 bases between. The germline V gene has CDR1 MNHNY and CDR2 SVGAGI (reference sequence). The CDR3 extends over 15 amino acids. In DNA, the CDR3 is TGTGCCAGCGGGGCAAGAGGACAGCTTGGCTACGAGCAGTACTTC. Translated, it gives CASGARGQLGYEQYF.

The V gene is TRBV2, the J gene TRBJ2-7; 8 nucleotides agree with TRBD2. V lost 3 bases, J lost 4 bases, and 8 bases stayed unmatched. This CDR3 has 15 amino acids. CDR1 SNHLY and CDR2 FYNNEI come from the germline V gene. The CDR3 spells CASSDLAIAGYEQYF. DNA of the CDR3: TGTGCCAGCAGTGACCTGGCGATAGCGGGATACGAGCAGTACTTC.

This chain connects TRBV5-6 to TRBJ2-2; no reliable D call. The CDR3 contains 14 residues. V lost 4 bases and J lost 1, with 8 bases in between. CDR1 is SGHDT and CDR2 is YYEEEE in the germline V gene. The CDR3 here is CASSRTVNTGELFF. CDR3 coding DNA: TGTGCCAGCAGCAGGACGGTGAACACCGGGGAGCTGTTTTTT.

This chain connects TRBV11-2 to TRBJ2-1; D possibly corresponds to TRBD1 (6 bases). Trimming took 5 bases from V and 5 from J, leaving 19 bases between them. Germline V gene lookup returns CDR1 SGHAT and CDR2 FQNNGV. The CDR3 covers 16 residues. CDR3 sequence: CASSPYPRDTDNEQFF. The DNA of the CDR3 is TGTGCCAGCAGCCCCTATCCCAGGGACACAGACAATGAGCAGTTCTTC.

V is TRBV29-1 and J is TRBJ2-7, with 7 bases that match TRBD2. Germline V lookup: CDR1 SQVTM, CDR2 ANQGSEA. The CDR3 contains 13 residues. The J segment lost 2 bases and the V segment lost 4 bases, leaving 5 bases of the junction unmatched. CDR3 bases: TGCAGCGTTGTACTAGCGTCAACCTACGAGCAGTACTTC. It encodes CSVVLASTYEQYF.

The sample holds one count of this clone. The rearrangement uses TRBV19 and TRBJ1-4, with D possibly being TRBD1 (5 bases). CDR1 LNHDA and CDR2 SQIVND come from the germline V gene (reference sequence). The CDR3 contains 14 residues. Trimming removed 5 bases at V and 7 bases at J, with 14 bases between. CDR3 protein: CASSLGAGGEKLFF. The DNA of the CDR3 is TGTGCCAGTAGTCTCGGAGCGGGGGGTGAAAAACTGTTTTTT. Using reference TRBV19 and TRBJ1-4 for the parts outside the CDR3, the full variable domain is DGGITQSPKYLFRKEGQNVTLSCEQNLNHDAMYWYRQDPGQGLRLIYYSQIVNDFQKGDIAEGYSVSREKKESFPLTVTSAQKNPTAFYLCASSLGAGGEKLFFGSGTQLSVL.

The chain is built from TRBV5-1 and TRBJ2-5; perhaps TRBD2 as D (5 bases). Germline CDR1 is SGHRS and CDR2 is YFSETQ. V gave up 3 bases and J gave up 3 bases, with 15 bases separating them. The CDR3 has 15 amino acids. The CDR3 nucleotides read TGCGCCAGCAGCTACTATGGAGGAGTAGAAGAGACCCAGTACTTC. Amino acids: CASSYYGGVEETQYF. The full variable domain, rest sourced from reference TRBV5-1 and TRBJ2-5, is KAGVTQTPRYLIKTRGQQVTLSCSPISGHRSVSWYQQTPGQGLQFLFEYFSETQRNKGNFPGRFSGRQFSNSRSEMNVSTLELGDSALYLCASSYYGGVEETQYFGPGTRLLVL.

This clone was recorded only once. This sequence joins TRBV19 and TRBJ1-2; the match to TRBD1 covers 8 bases. The V and J ends lost 3 bases and 0 bases, in that order; junction bases with no gene match: 6. The germline V gene has CDR1 LNHDA and CDR2 SQIVND (reference sequence). The CDR3 has 16 amino acids. The CDR3: CASSIGQGATNYGYTF. The CDR3 nucleotides are TGTGCCAGTAGTATTGGACAGGGAGCAACTAACTATGGCTACACCTTC. Variable domain in full (rest from reference TRBV19 and TRBJ1-2): DGGITQSPKYLFRKEGQNVTLSCEQNLNHDAMYWYRQDPGQGLRLIYYSQIVNDFQKGDIAEGYSVSREKKESFPLTVTSAQKNPTAFYLCASSIGQGATNYGYTFGSGTRLTVV.

The J gene is TRBJ2-7, the V gene TRBV10-3; D is uncertain. There are 14 residues in the CDR3. In germline, CDR1 is ENHRY, CDR2 SYGVKD. V lost 0 bases, J lost 2 bases, and 8 bases lay in between. CDR3 loop: CAISESARPYEQYF. The CDR3, as DNA: TGTGCCATCAGTGAGTCCGCAAGGCCCTACGAGCAGTACTTC.

Here the CDR3 DNA reads TGTGCCAACTCTCATAGCGGACAGGGCTACGAGCAGTACTTC. Translation gives CANSHSGQGYEQYF. The V and J genes are TRBV2 and TRBJ2-7, with 8 bases lining up with TRBD1. J gave up 3 bases and V 10 bases, and 11 bases lay outside the gene matches. CDR3 length equals 14 residues. From germline, CDR1 is SNHLY and CDR2 FYNNEI.

In its sample, this clone was seen a few times. The rearrangement links TRBV25-1 to TRBJ2-3, with D uncertain. The CDR3 consists of 15 residues. Germline loops: CDR1 MGHDK, CDR2 SYGVNS. Trimming took off 0 bases at V and 2 bases at J, with 9 bases between the two ends. The chain's CDR3 is CASSEYGRPTDTQYF. Here the CDR3 DNA reads TGTGCCAGCAGTGAATACGGCAGACCCACAGATACGCAGTATTTT.

The chain couples TRBV10-3 to TRBJ2-7, with 8 bases fitting TRBD1. Germline trimming cut 2 bases from V and 2 bases from J; bases unmatched to any gene: 5. The length of the CDR3 is 15 residues. Germline loops: CDR1 ENHRY, CDR2 SYGVKD. CDR3 protein: CAISEVTGVPYEQYF. DNA for the CDR3: TGTGCCATCAGTGAGGTGACAGGGGTCCCCTACGAGCAGTACTTC.

This chain links TRBV5-1 with TRBJ2-7; TRBD2 is a possible D gene (6 bases). V dropped 1 base and J dropped 0 bases, with 14 bases sitting between them. The germline V gene encodes CDR1 SGHRS and CDR2 YFSETQ. CDR3 length equals 16 residues. The CDR3 is CASSLFASASSYEQYF. The DNA of the CDR3 is TGCGCCAGCAGCTTGTTCGCTAGCGCGAGCTCCTACGAGCAGTACTTC.

In the case of this clone: Different DNA sequences within this sample yield the same CDR3. J is TRBJ2-1 and V is TRBV7-9, with 13 nucleotides matching TRBD2. V shed 5 bases, J shed 4 bases, and the junction held 2 bases outside the gene matches. This CDR3 has 15 residues. Germline V CDR1 and CDR2: SEHNR, FQNEAQ (reference sequence). The CDR3 reads CASSLGLAGYNEQFF. The CDR3 bases are TGTGCCAGCAGCCTGGGACTAGCGGGATACAATGAGCAGTTCTTC.

The chain has TRBV18 and TRBJ1-2; D is undetermined. The germline CDR1 and CDR2 sequences are KGHSH and LQKENI. Trimming stripped 4 bases from V and 2 bases from J, with 11 bases between. The CDR3 contains 14 residues. The DNA for the CDR3 is TGTGCCAGCTCACAAACCGGAGGGAACTATGGCTACACCTTC. Protein product: CASSQTGGNYGYTF.

The gene calls are TRBV21-1 and TRBJ2-7; TRBD2, the table's D call, lacks a check against the DNA. TRBV21-1 is a known pseudogene. This CDR3 has 21 amino acids. CDR3 sequence: CASSRGTGTSGRVSSSYEQYF. The CDR3 region has the DNA TGTGCCAGCAGCAGAGGGACCGGGACTAGCGGGAGGGTTTCCTCCTCCTACGAGCAGTACTTC.

The rearrangement uses TRBV15 and TRBJ1-4; TRBD1 agrees at 8 bases. The CDR3 spans 15 residues. V shed 5 bases, J shed 8 bases, and the junction held 10 bases outside the gene matches. Germline values: CDR1 LNHNV, CDR2 YYDKDF (reference sequence). This chain's CDR3 is CATSSTTGVLEKLFF. The CDR3 DNA follows: TGTGCCACCAGCTCCACGACAGGGGTATTAGAAAAACTGTTTTTT.

Remarks on this clone: At the DNA level, this CDR3 is encoded by other sequences in the same sample as well. The chain has TRBV4-1 and TRBJ2-7; 9 bases line up with TRBD2. CDR1 and CDR2 (germline): MGHRA, YSYEKL. V shed 1 base and J 4 bases; nucleotides not matched to a gene: 5. This CDR3 comprises 15 residues. The DNA of the CDR3 is TGCGCCAGCAGCCAAGTTTCGACTAGCGGTTACGAGCAGTACTTC. This sequence encodes CASSQVSTSGYEQYF.

The chain couples TRBV27 to TRBJ2-7; 7 bases align to TRBD1. Germline values: CDR1 MNHEY, CDR2 SMNVEV (reference sequence). The V and J ends lost 6 bases and 2 bases, in that order; junction bases with no gene match: 4. This CDR3 contains 13 residues. This chain's CDR3 is CASSDRVTYEQYF. The CDR3 DNA reads TGTGCCAGCAGCGACAGGGTGACCTACGAGCAGTACTTC.

This chain connects TRBV7-9 to TRBJ1-5; D is uncertain. Germline V gene data show CDR1 as SEHNR and CDR2 as FQNEAQ (reference sequence). V lost 0 bases to trimming and J lost 6 bases, with 12 bases between them. The CDR3 consists of 15 residues. CDR3 sequence (DNA): TGTGCCAGCAGCTTAGCTGGGCAGGCGGGTCAGCCCCAGCATTTT. Its translation: CASSLAGQAGQPQHF.

This clone was recorded at least ten times. CDR3 sequence (DNA): TGTGCCTGGAGTCCGCCGGGGGAATCAAATGGCTACACCTTC. Translation: CAWSPPGESNGYTF. The V and J genes are TRBV30 and TRBJ1-2; maybe TRBD1 (5 bases). This CDR3 is 14 amino acids long. V dropped 2 bases and J dropped 6 bases, with 16 bases sitting between them. CDR1 is GTSNPN and CDR2 is SVGIG in the germline V gene (reference sequence).

The rearrangement uses TRBV5-1 and TRBJ2-1; 11 bases fit TRBD2. CDR1 SGHRS and CDR2 YFSETQ come from the germline V gene. After removal of 6 bases from V and 8 bases from J, the junction contained 16 bases not matched to a gene. CDR3 length: 17 residues. The CDR3 spells CASTTSGGPVGGDEQFF. The CDR3 nucleotides read TGCGCCAGCACCACTAGCGGGGGCCCGGTCGGGGGCGATGAGCAGTTCTTC.

V gene TRBV7-2 combines with J gene TRBJ2-5; D not resolved. CDR3 length: 12 amino acids. Trimming left V 4 bases short and J 4 bases short, with 7 bases between. Germline values: CDR1 SGHTA, CDR2 FQGNSA. The CDR3 nucleotides are TGTGCCAGCAGCTCCGGCTCAGAGACCCAGTACTTC. This translates into CASSSGSETQYF.

The chain's CDR3 is CASSPTSGTDTQYF. For the CDR3, the DNA is TGTGCCAGCAGCCCGACTAGCGGCACAGATACGCAGTATTTT. The V and J genes are TRBV5-4 and TRBJ2-3; 8 bases map to TRBD2. V shed 4 bases, J shed 1 base, and the junction held 2 bases outside the gene matches. Germline lookup yields CDR1 SGHNT and CDR2 YYREEE (reference sequence). The CDR3 length is 14 residues.

There are a few counts of this clone. This rearrangement joins TRBV9 to TRBJ2-1; possible D gene TRBD2, 5 bases. The CDR3 is made up of 15 amino acids. The germline V and J ends were trimmed by 3 bases and 0 bases, with 10 bases remaining between them. Germline CDR1 reads SGDLS; CDR2 reads YYNGEE. As DNA, the CDR3 is TGTGCCAGCAGCGCCAAGCGGATCTCCTACAATGAGCAGTTCTTC. Translated, it gives CASSAKRISYNEQFF.

CDR3 protein: CASSVGGGIYEQYF. CDR3 nucleotide sequence: TGTGCCAGCAGCGTAGGCGGGGGCATCTACGAGCAGTACTTC. The chain recombines TRBV9 with TRBJ2-7; maybe TRBD2 (7 bases). Per the germline V gene, CDR1 is SGDLS and CDR2 is YYNGEE. The CDR3 has 14 amino acids. Trimming left V 0 bases short and J 3 bases short, with 10 bases between.

The CDR3 DNA is TGCGCCAGCAGCTTGGGCGGGTCCCGGGACAGCTACGAGCAGTACTTC. It yields the protein CASSLGGSRDSYEQYF. This chain links TRBV5-1 with TRBJ2-7, with 7 bases matching TRBD1. V gave up 0 bases and J gave up 3 bases; unmatched junction bases: 9. The CDR3 runs to 16 residues. CDR1 is SGHRS and CDR2 is YFSETQ in the germline V gene.

The chain joins TRBV28 to TRBJ2-1; D unclear. Per the germline V gene, CDR1 is MDHEN and CDR2 is SYDVKM. The CDR3 extends over 13 amino acids. Deletions cut 2 bases from V and 9 bases from J, with 11 bases between. This CDR3 is CASSLLDKGEQFF. The CDR3 nucleotides read TGTGCCAGCAGTTTACTGGATAAGGGTGAGCAGTTCTTC.

The chain uses TRBV25-1 and TRBJ1-5; D is undetermined. The CDR3 extends over 12 amino acids. V lost 4 bases and J 5 bases, leaving 6 bases between the germline ends. Germline V CDR1 and CDR2: MGHDK, SYGVNS. Written as DNA, the CDR3 is TGTGCCAGCAGTGCCCGAGATCAGCCCCAGCATTTT. Translating gives CASSARDQPQHF.

The rearrangement joins TRBV5-5 to TRBJ1-5; 7 bases are shared with TRBD1. The CDR3 contains 15 residues. The V segment lost 0 bases and the J segment 6 bases; nucleotides outside the gene matches: 6. The germline V gene has CDR1 SGHKS and CDR2 YYEKEE (reference sequence). CDR3 nucleotide sequence: TGTGCCAGCAGCTTGGCCTCCCAGGGGGGTCAGCCCCAGCATTTT. It translates to CASSLASQGGQPQHF.

The chain uses TRBV4-1 and TRBJ2-1; D not certain. The CDR3 covers 14 residues. From germline, CDR1 is MGHRA and CDR2 YSYEKL. V lost 2 bases to trimming and J lost 5 bases, with 10 bases between them. For the CDR3, the DNA is TGCGCCAGCAGCCAACCTTTGGGTGACAATGAGCAGTTCTTC. Its translation is CASSQPLGDNEQFF.